This record looks at one T cell receptor (beta chain) sequence and its context. As yet, its antigen is unknown. The data were obtained in a study of siplizumab effects on memory and regulatory T cells. The CDR3 has 15 amino acids. CDR1 is ENHRY, CDR2 SYGVKD, per germline. The V segment lost 10 bases and the J segment 6 bases; nucleotides outside the gene matches: 14. General study points: Mappable alloreactive CD4+ clones averaged about 74% Treg-derived with siplizumab versus around 27% in controls. Alloreactive sequences whose origin lay in unstimulated CD4+ memory cells were significantly reduced by siplizumab.

The table came from immunoSEQ multiplex PCR; TCRdb's copy has only in-frame clones and leaves some out. Of about 100,000 clones listed, about 90% are singletons. The origin of this receptor is a human donor in good health. The sample was Tregs sorted from blood. This sequence joins TRBV10-3 and TRBJ2-1; TRBD1 matches 8 bases. DNA for the CDR3: TGTGCCACGACTCCCCCCAGGGGGCGTCCCAATGAGCAGTTCTTC. Translation: CATTPPRGRPNEQFF.